This is a list of T cell receptor beta chains from one sample in a study of glioma-infiltrating T cells after dendritic cell vaccination. TCRdb's table, derived via immunoSEQ multiplex PCR, lists solely in-frame clones and lacks some. The table has approximately 50,000 clones, about 88% seen once. The source material was blood, sampled after dendritic cell vaccination. Receptors originate from a human donor with glioblastoma. Each CDR3 is given with its conserved first and last residue. Each record gives: J gene, clone size, V gene, D gene, CDR3 DNA, CDR3 protein. D genes are given only for firm matches. Some rows have no size entry. The others give once, few or many, or a class for an expanded clone.

TRBJ2-1 NA TRBV19 TRBD2 TGTGCCAGTAGTATCGGACTAGCGAACAATGAGCAGTTCTTC CASSIGLANNEQFF
TRBJ2-2 NA TRBV19 TRBD1 TGTGCCAGTAGTATCCCTTATTCCGGGACAGGAGACACCGGGGAGCTGTTTTTT CASSIPYSGTGDTGELFF
TRBJ2-3 NA TRBV7-9 TRBD1 TGTGCCAGCAGCTTAAGAGGACAGGGAAGCACAGATACGCAGTATTTT CASSLRGQGSTDTQYF
TRBJ2-3 NA TRBV9 TRBD2 TGTGCCAGCAGCGTAAGTAGCGGGCTAAAGCCTCTGGGCACAGATACGCAGTATTTT CASSVSSGLKPLGTDTQYF
TRBJ2-7 NA TRBV21-1 NA TGTGCCAGCAGCCTTCAACTAGCGGGAGGGCCTGCTTTCTACGAGCAGTACTTC CASSLQLAGGPAFYEQYF
TRBJ1-3 NA TRBV28 TRBD1 TGTGCCAGCAGAATATCCGGGACAGGGTTCAACACCATATATTTT CASRISGTGFNTIYF
TRBJ2-3 NA TRBV30 TRBD2 TGTGCCTGGAGTGTAGCGGGAGTCTACACAGATACGCAGTATTTT CAWSVAGVYTDTQYF
TRBJ2-2 NA TRBV28 NA TGTGCAGTGCGGGGAAACACCGGGGAGCTGTTTTTT CAVRGNTGELFF
TRBJ2-1 once TRBV29-1 TRBD2 TGCAGCGTTGTCCGTATGGGGCGGCTAGCGGACCTCCCTACTCCCTACAATGAGCAGTTCTTC CSVVRMGRLADLPTPYNEQFF
TRBJ2-2 NA TRBV2 TRBD1 TGTGCCAGCAGTGTAGACAGGGGGCGGGCCGGGGAGCTGTTTTTT CASSVDRGRAGELFF